This is a list of T cell receptor beta chains from one sample in a study of T-cell memory formation after mild COVID-19. One entry per CDR3 protein results from TCRdb running MiXCR on the 5' RACE reads. The data hold 470,000 or so distinct CDR3 sequences, with 18% observed a single time. The sequenced material came from PBMCs or a T cell subset sorted from them (not recorded which). The receptors stem from an adult woman who had mild COVID-19 (a few samples of this study predate the infection). Cell type and time point are not known. The conserved cysteine and the conserved F or W are not part of the CDR3 here.

v_gene	j_gene	CDR3aa
TRBV12-3/TRBV12-4	TRBJ2-3	ASSALALGTDTQY
TRBV7-9	TRBJ2-5	ASSPRQAQETQY
TRBV12-3/TRBV12-4	TRBJ2-5	ASSPKLALGETQY
TRBV29-1	TRBJ1-1	SVRQGAERTEAF
TRBV27	TRBJ2-7	ASRGAGRGTYEQY
TRBV10-3	TRBJ2-5	AISESGIGETQY
TRBV9	TRBJ2-1	ASSVSGGSSYNEQF
TRBV11-2	TRBJ2-1	ASSFFRTSGRANEQF
TRBV19	TRBJ1-5	ASSIVSGGQHNQPQH
TRBV29-1	TRBJ1-1	SVLTGTTEAF
TRBV7-9	TRBJ2-7	ASSREGQGTWEQY
TRBV5-1	TRBJ2-3	ASSLLGTTDTQY
TRBV7-9	TRBJ2-4	ASSLARGQKNIQY
TRBV18	TRBJ2-5	ASSPRHPEAQY
TRBV7-2	TRBJ2-3	ASSLLGDTQY
TRBV4-1	TRBJ2-7	ASSPLASSYEQY
TRBV4-1	TRBJ1-1	ASSHLFRGYLNTEAF
TRBV6-2/TRBV6-3	TRBJ1-1	ASTGRDRGRETEAF
TRBV21-1	TRBJ1-2	ASSTPRPHYGYT
TRBV5-1	TRBJ1-2	ASSSRVNYGYT
TRBV10-3	TRBJ1-1	AITTGLGTEAF
TRBV6-5	TRBJ1-2	ASSPGTGGGNGYT
TRBV7-6	TRBJ2-1	ASSEIGDRGNEQF
TRBV7-2	TRBJ2-3	ASSRLELSPQY
TRBV7-2	TRBJ2-2	ASSLASVDITGELF
TRBV9	TRBJ2-5	ASSVDQEETQY
TRBV5-1	TRBJ2-1	ASSITPGLDPHEQF
TRBV5-1	TRBJ1-1	ASSPNSRQNTEAF
TRBV29-1	TRBJ2-3	SGALGANTDTQY
TRBV7-9	TRBJ2-3	ASSLGLAGSTDTQY
TRBV11-2	TRBJ2-1	ASSLTLAGVNNEQF